One and the same sample provided the 2 T cell receptor beta chains below, sequenced in a study of cytomegalovirus exposure and HLA in healthy donors. Measured with immunoSEQ multiplex PCR; TCRdb has only the in-frame clones, and not every one. The sample includes 220,000 or so clones, around 78% of them seen just once. Input material: PBMCs. Receptors were obtained from a woman between 18 and 29 years old in good health and CMV-seronegative.

The V gene is TRBV29-1, the J gene TRBJ2-4; D might be TRBD1 (5 bases). Looked up from germline, CDR1 is SQVTM and CDR2 is ANQGSEA. The CDR3 has 15 residues. Trimming left V 5 bases short and J 2 bases short, with 16 bases between. CDR3 protein: CSVRLTATSKNIQYF. The CDR3 DNA reads TGCAGCGTTCGATTGACAGCTACCTCCAAAAACATTCAGTACTTC.

The V and J genes are TRBV27 and TRBJ2-1, with 8 bases matching TRBD1. This CDR3 has 15 amino acids. V gave up 0 bases and J gave up 6 bases; unmatched junction bases: 4. Germline V lookup: CDR1 MNHEY, CDR2 SMNVEV (reference sequence). CDR3 nucleotide sequence: TGTGCCAGCAGTTTATCTGGACAGGGCCCCAATGAGCAGTTCTTC. It encodes CASSLSGQGPNEQFF.